The sequence of this T cell receptor beta chain was determined in a study of early T cells in non-severe SARS-CoV-2 infection. For the study at large: Chains from this unsorted whole-blood bulk RNA could not be paired. General study results and limits: Clonotype matching in VDJdb favored anti-spike CD8 responses and did not capture private and CD4 specificities.

CDR3 length equals 14 residues. V lost 2 bases, J lost 0 bases, and 8 bases lay in between. Germline CDR1 reads LGHDT; CDR2 reads YNNKEL (reference sequence). Concerning this clonotype: What it recognizes is unknown.

The protocol attached unique molecular identifiers to individual cDNA molecules. Via MiXCR, TCRdb re-called the 5' RACE reads, giving one row per CDR3 protein. Seen here are about 22,000 distinct CDR3 sequences, more than 3.5% observed once, and the top ten hold more than 7%. This rearrangement joins TRBV3-1 to TRBJ2-7; D is unclear. Sequencing input: whole blood. The source is an adult who was a healthcare worker with PCR-confirmed SARS-CoV-2 infection or an uninfected control (not recorded which). The CDR3 bases are TGTGCCAGCAGCCAACAAATGGGCTCCTACGAGCAGTACTTC. Translated, it gives CASSQQMGSYEQYF.